The 6 T cell receptor beta chains below all came from one sample that was sequenced in a study of OX40 agonist ivuxolimab in advanced cancers. Some clones are missing from TCRdb's copy, which holds only in-frame ones; the method was immunoSEQ multiplex PCR. Among about 120,000 clones, around 89% were seen once, and the ten largest hold 0.55%. This specimen consisted of CD4+ or CD8+ T cells sorted from blood, obtained in a trial of the OX40 agonist ivuxolimab. The source of these receptors is an adult with an advanced solid tumor such as melanoma, head and neck, liver or kidney cancer.

V is TRBV28 and J is TRBJ2-6; D call uncertain. The CDR3 runs 15 residues. Looked up from germline, CDR1 is MDHEN and CDR2 is SYDVKM. V was shortened by 2 bases and J by 2 bases, with 7 bases between the two germline ends. The CDR3 bases are TGTGCCAGCAGTTTACCTCCCGCTGGGGCCAACGTCCTGACTTTC. This encodes CASSLPPAGANVLTF.

The V and J genes are TRBV6-1 and TRBJ1-4; TRBD1 is a possible D gene (5 bases). The CDR3 extends over 14 amino acids. In germline, CDR1 is MNHNS, CDR2 SASEGT. V dropped 5 bases and J dropped 6 bases, with 13 bases sitting between them. The CDR3 spells CASSPGDRDEKLFF. CDR3 nucleotide sequence: TGTGCCAGCAGTCCCGGGGACCGGGATGAAAAACTGTTTTTT.

The rearrangement joins TRBV28 to TRBJ2-7; 9 bases are shared with TRBD2. Trimming at V came to 1 base and at J to 3 bases, leaving 7 bases not matched to a gene. In germline, CDR1 is MDHEN, CDR2 SYDVKM. CDR3 size: 16 residues. CDR3: CASSLSRGGELYEQYF. DNA of the CDR3: TGTGCCAGCAGTTTATCCCGCGGGGGGGAACTCTACGAGCAGTACTTC.

The gene calls are TRBV7-9 and TRBJ1-5, with D maybe TRBD1 (5 bases). Germline CDR1 SEHNR, CDR2 FQNEAQ (reference sequence). Trimming left V 2 bases short and J 3 bases short, with 17 bases between. The CDR3 consists of 17 residues. In DNA, the CDR3 is TGTGCCAGCAGCTTAACCATTGCGGCAGGGAACAATCAGCCCCAGCATTTT. Protein sequence: CASSLTIAAGNNQPQHF.

The chain employs TRBV9 and TRBJ2-5; 8 bases align to TRBD1. Germline trimming cut 4 bases from V and 5 bases from J; bases unmatched to any gene: 10. From germline, CDR1 is SGDLS and CDR2 YYNGEE. The CDR3 is 15 amino acids. Here the CDR3 reads CASSLGQDYRETQYF. CDR3 DNA sequence: TGTGCCAGCAGCTTGGGACAGGATTACCGGGAGACCCAGTACTTC.

The genes are TRBV30 and TRBJ1-2; TRBD1 matches at 10 bases. V lost 3 bases and J lost 4; bases outside the gene matches: 8. Germline CDR1 and CDR2: GTSNPN and SVGIG (reference sequence). The CDR3 is 15 amino acids. CDR3 amino acids: CAWSFRDRGFYGYTF. Here the CDR3 DNA reads TGTGCCTGGAGCTTTCGGGACAGGGGTTTCTATGGCTACACCTTC.